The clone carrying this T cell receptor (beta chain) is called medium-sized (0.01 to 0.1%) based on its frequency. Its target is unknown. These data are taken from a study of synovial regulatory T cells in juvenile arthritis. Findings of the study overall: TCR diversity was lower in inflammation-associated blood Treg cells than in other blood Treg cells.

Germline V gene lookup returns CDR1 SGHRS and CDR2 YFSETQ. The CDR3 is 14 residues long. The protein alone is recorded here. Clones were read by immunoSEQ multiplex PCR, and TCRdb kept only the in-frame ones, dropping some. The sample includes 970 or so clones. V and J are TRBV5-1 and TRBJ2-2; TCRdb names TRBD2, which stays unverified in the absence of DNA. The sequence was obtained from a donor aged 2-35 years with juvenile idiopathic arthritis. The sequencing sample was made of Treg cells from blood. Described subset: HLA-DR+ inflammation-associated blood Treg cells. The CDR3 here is CASSLGGNTGELFF.